These 8 T cell receptor beta chains were sequenced from one sample in a study of breast tumors, draining lymph nodes, adjacent tissues. The lymph nodes were axillary draining lymph nodes from breast cancer patients. TCRdb fed the multiplex PCR reads into MiXCR, producing one record per CDR3 protein. The data hold hundreds of thousands of distinct CDR3 sequences, with about 30% observed a single time. Sequencing was performed on axillary lymph node tissue. All receptors derive from a female donor with breast cancer. Some clones in this sample may be carry-over from other donors' samples.

This clonotype has just a few counts. The rearrangement joins TRBV20-1 to TRBJ1-1; 8 nucleotides align to TRBD1. CDR1 DFQATT and CDR2 SNEGSKA come from the germline V gene (reference sequence). This CDR3 is built from 10 residues. With V trimmed by 5 bases and J by 11 bases, 4 bases remained unmatched. Here the CDR3 reads CSAPQGGAFF. CDR3 coding DNA: TGCAGTGCTCCACAGGGGGGGGCTTTCTTT.

This clonotype was seen at least ten times. This sequence joins TRBV10-3 and TRBJ1-5, with 10 bases aligning to TRBD1. Germline lookup yields CDR1 ENHRY and CDR2 SYGVKD. V shed 4 bases, J shed 2 bases, and the junction held 2 bases outside the gene matches. The CDR3 spans 15 residues. The CDR3 region is CAISAGTGGNQPQHF. The CDR3 coding sequence is TGTGCCATCAGTGCAGGGACAGGGGGCAATCAGCCCCAGCATTTT.

V usage is TRBV2 and J usage is TRBJ2-5; TRBD2 might be the D (5 bases). Between the trimmed V and J ends, which lost 4 bases and 5 bases, there was a span of 11 bases. The germline V gene has CDR1 SNHLY and CDR2 FYNNEI. CDR3 length equals 13 residues. The DNA of the CDR3 is TGTGCCAGCAGTGCCGGGGTAGGGGAGACCCAGTACTTC. This codes for CASSAGVGETQYF.

Note on this clonotype: A much larger clone lies a single base off, so this may be a read error. The chain recombines TRBV6-1 with TRBJ1-3; D remains ambiguous. Looked up from germline, CDR1 is MNHNS and CDR2 is SASEGT. The CDR3 length is 14 residues. V shed 7 bases and J shed 0 bases, with 10 bases lying between them. CDR3 sequence (DNA): TGTGCCAGCACCCCGCAGACCTCTGGAAACACCATATATTTT. Translation: CASTPQTSGNTIYF.

This clonotype was observed a handful of times. The chain has TRBV20-1 and TRBJ2-1; possible D gene TRBD2, 5 bases. This CDR3 has 14 amino acids. V was trimmed by 0 bases and J by 9 bases, leaving 15 bases between them. Germline values: CDR1 DFQATT, CDR2 SNEGSKA (reference sequence). The chain's CDR3 is CSARDVLGGTEQFF. The DNA for the CDR3 is TGCAGTGCTAGAGATGTCCTAGGAGGCACTGAGCAGTTCTTC.

The chain uses TRBV20-1 and TRBJ1-1; unclear D gene. This CDR3 contains 12 residues. V lost 3 bases to trimming and J lost 5 bases, with 10 bases between them. Germline CDR1 is DFQATT and CDR2 is SNEGSKA (reference sequence). The CDR3 nucleotides are TGCAGTGCTAGGGTGCGAGAGACTGAAGCTTTCTTT. It specifies CSARVRETEAFF.

This clonotype was seen only once. The chain combines TRBV5-4 with TRBJ2-5, with a possible D match to TRBD2 (6 bases). The CDR3 is 14 residues long. Germline CDR1 is SGHNT and CDR2 is YYREEE (reference sequence). The V and J ends lost 0 bases and 4 bases respectively, with 10 bases between them. This CDR3 is CASSLAGSPETQYF. The CDR3 coding sequence is TGTGCCAGCAGCTTGGCCGGGAGCCCAGAGACCCAGTACTTC.

The table lists this clonotype with many counts. The chain uses TRBV12-5 and TRBJ1-3; the match to TRBD1 covers 7 bases. In germline, CDR1 is LGHNT, CDR2 FRNRAP. The ends lost 4 bases at V and 2 bases at J; junction bases unmatched: 2. CDR3 length: 14 residues. This CDR3 reads CASGSGTAGNTIYF. As DNA, the CDR3 is TGTGCTAGTGGTTCCGGGACAGCTGGAAACACCATATATTTT.